This entry concerns a single T cell receptor (beta chain). What antigen it recognizes has not been identified. Nothing much larger sits one base from this clone, and base qualities are not available. The record originates from a study of Ad26.COV2.S vaccination and SARS-CoV-2 variants (dated by TCRdb to the early 2020s). With regard to the full study: Donors in the vaccine arm were drawn from COV1001, a phase I-IIa trial of Ad26.COV2.S in healthy adults that was multicentre, randomized, double-blind and placebo-controlled. Ad26.COV2.S was administered intramuscularly at 5 x 10^10 or 1 x 10^11 viral particles, either as a single shot or as two shots given 56 days apart. The specificity and breadth of SARS-CoV-2-reactive T cell receptors after Ad26.COV2.S vaccination were assessed by TCRbeta repertoire sequencing. The TCR-sequenced set comprised around 30 samples: some 19 Ad26.COV2.S vaccine recipients, 5 placebo recipients and 8 SARS-CoV-2 convalescent individuals. Trial participants were randomized into five groups of five: low-dose or high-dose Ad26.COV2.S given once or twice, or placebo on both occasions. Throughout the experiments and outcome assessment, investigators stayed blinded to trial group allocation.

Explained via the paper, the treatment or condition label denotes: roughly 20 received Ad26.COV2.S at low or high dose, single or two shots; about 5 received placebo; per-sample allocation not given. Repertoires of vaccine and placebo recipients were sequenced from samples taken on day 63 after the first injection. In Cohort 1b, 20 to 25 adults aged 18-55 years were enrolled at a single site in Boston, USA, between 29 July and 7 August 2020. As a vaccine, Ad26.COV2.S was a replication-incompetent adenovirus type 26 vector that expressed a prefusion-stabilized SARS-CoV-2 spike protein derived from the original Wuhan strain. On the study overall, not on this receptor specifically: According to the authors, total T cell responses may have been underestimated by the TCR breadth and depth analyses. Non-spike TCR breadth was comparable between vaccine and placebo recipients, consistent with the vaccine containing only spike. Compared with placebo recipients, Ad26.COV2.S recipients showed higher spike-specific TCR breadth (P = 0.0014). The study was not powered to compare responses between vaccine doses or regimens. Substantial breadth of spike-specific CD8+ and CD4+ T cell responses was reported after vaccination.

Inclusive of the bounding cysteine and phenylalanine, the CDR3 is 14 residues long. The entry retains the CDR3 DNA only, 42 bases that are in frame from base 1. V is clipped by 2 bases and J by 4 bases, and the sequence between their germline boundaries is 11 bases long. The germline V gene (reference sequence) supplies CDR1 MNHEY and CDR2 SMNVEV. TCRbeta CDR3 regions were sequenced with the immunoSEQ Assay. After extraction, genomic DNA underwent amplification by bias-controlled multiplex PCR, followed by high-throughput sequencing. The study's processing was this. Collapsing and filtering of sequences were performed to quantify the absolute abundance of each unique TCRbeta CDR3 region. Usable DNA was measured by amplifying reference genes present in all nucleated cells, and TCRbeta template counts were normalized to that usable DNA to estimate T cell fraction. Repertoire TCRs were annotated as SARS-CoV-2-specific when V gene, CDR3 amino acid sequence and J gene were exactly matched to a known reactive TCR set. The reference SARS-CoV-2 TCR set was obtained from MIRA and was filtered for enrichment in COVID-19-positive ImmuneCODE repertoires, whereby public or cross-reactive TCRs were removed. Using the MIRA antigens, annotated TCRs were further analysed by specific ORF or by position within an ORF. Depth was the summed frequency of annotated unique rearrangements, while breadth was defined as annotated unique rearrangements over total unique productive rearrangements. Two-sided Wilcoxon rank-sum tests were applied when comparing TCR breadth between groups. TCRdb limited this immuneACCESS table to in-frame rearrangements with V and J called. A share of clones is missing; checked studies link under half to unresolved V genes, and the rest is unexplained. Clonal size and the V and J genes are those of that table, whereas D and trimming came from the DNA. Counted in this sample were about 410,000 clones; 70% to 90% of them appeared once. Jointly, the top ten make up over 1.5% of the sample.

Recombination connected TRBV27 to TRBJ1-2, with a weak D call of TRBD1 (6 bases match). This specimen consisted of peripheral blood, obtained in a trial of Ad26.COV2.S vaccine versus placebo. This TCR was recovered from a person aged 18-65 years who received the Ad26.COV2.S COVID-19 vaccine or a placebo. DNA sequence: TGTGCCAGCAGTTTAAGAGGGGGGATCTATGGCTACACCTTC. Protein translation: CASSLRGGIYGYTF.